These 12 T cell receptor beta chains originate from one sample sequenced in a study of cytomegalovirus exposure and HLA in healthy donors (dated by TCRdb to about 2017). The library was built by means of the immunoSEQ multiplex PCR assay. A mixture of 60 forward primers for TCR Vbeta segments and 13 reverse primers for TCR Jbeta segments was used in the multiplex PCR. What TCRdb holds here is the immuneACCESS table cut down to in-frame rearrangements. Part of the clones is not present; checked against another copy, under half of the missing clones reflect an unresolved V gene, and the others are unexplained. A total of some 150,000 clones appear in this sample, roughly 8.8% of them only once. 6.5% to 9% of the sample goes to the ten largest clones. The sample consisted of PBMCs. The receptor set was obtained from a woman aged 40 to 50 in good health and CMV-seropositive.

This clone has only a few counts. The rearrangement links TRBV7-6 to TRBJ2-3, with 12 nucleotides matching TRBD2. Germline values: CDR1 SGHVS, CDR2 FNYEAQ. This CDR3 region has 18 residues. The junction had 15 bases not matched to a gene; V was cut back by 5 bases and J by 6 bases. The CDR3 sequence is CASSPPRLAGGTWDTQYF. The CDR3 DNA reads TGTGCCAGCAGCCCCCCGAGGCTAGCGGGGGGGACATGGGATACGCAGTATTTT.

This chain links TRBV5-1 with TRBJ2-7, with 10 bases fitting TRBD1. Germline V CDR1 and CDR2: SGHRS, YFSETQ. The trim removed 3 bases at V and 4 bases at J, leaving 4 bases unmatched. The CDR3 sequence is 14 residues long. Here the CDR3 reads CASSSGQGIYEQYF. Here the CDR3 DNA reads TGCGCCAGCAGCTCGGGACAGGGGATATACGAGCAGTACTTC.

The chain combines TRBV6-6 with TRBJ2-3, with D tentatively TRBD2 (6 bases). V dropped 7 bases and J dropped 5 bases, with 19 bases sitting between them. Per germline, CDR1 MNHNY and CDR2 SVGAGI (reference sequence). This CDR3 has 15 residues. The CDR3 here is CASKEETSKGDTQYF. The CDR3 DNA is TGTGCCAGCAAGGAGGAGACTAGTAAGGGAGATACGCAGTATTTT.

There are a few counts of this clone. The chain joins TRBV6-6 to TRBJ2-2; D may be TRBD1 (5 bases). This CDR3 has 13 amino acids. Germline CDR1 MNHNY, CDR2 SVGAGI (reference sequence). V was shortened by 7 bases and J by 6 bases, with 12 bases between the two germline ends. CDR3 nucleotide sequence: TGTGCCAGCACTTCCTTACAGGCCGGGGAGCTGTTTTTT. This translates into CASTSLQAGELFF.

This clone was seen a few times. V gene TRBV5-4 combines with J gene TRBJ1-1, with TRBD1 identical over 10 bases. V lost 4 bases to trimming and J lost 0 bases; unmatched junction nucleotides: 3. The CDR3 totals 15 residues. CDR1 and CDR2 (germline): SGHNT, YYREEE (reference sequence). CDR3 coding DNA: TGTGCCAGCAGCGGGGGACAGGGGATGAACACTGAAGCTTTCTTT. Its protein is CASSGGQGMNTEAFF.

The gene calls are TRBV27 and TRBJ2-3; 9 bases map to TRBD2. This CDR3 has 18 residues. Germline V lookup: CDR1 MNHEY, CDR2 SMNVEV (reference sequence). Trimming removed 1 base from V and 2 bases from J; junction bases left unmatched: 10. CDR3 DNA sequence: TGTGCCAGCAGTTTATTGGGTATAGCGGGGGCCTCCACAGATACGCAGTATTTT. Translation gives CASSLLGIAGASTDTQYF.

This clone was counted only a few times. The CDR3, as DNA: TGTGCCAGTAGTATGATACTAGCGGGGGGCACAGATACGCAGTATTTT. This translates into CASSMILAGGTDTQYF. V gene TRBV19 combines with J gene TRBJ2-3, with 11 bases aligning to TRBD2. The junction had 3 bases not matched to a gene; V was cut back by 3 bases and J by 1 base. The CDR3 contains 16 residues. Germline CDR1 is LNHDA and CDR2 is SQIVND (reference sequence).

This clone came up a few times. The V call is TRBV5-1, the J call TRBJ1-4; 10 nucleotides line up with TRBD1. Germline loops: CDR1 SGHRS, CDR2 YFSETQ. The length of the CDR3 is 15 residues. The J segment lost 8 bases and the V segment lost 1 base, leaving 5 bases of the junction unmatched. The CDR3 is CASSLWGTGDEKLFF. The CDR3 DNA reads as TGCGCCAGCAGCTTGTGGGGGACAGGGGACGAAAAACTGTTTTTT.

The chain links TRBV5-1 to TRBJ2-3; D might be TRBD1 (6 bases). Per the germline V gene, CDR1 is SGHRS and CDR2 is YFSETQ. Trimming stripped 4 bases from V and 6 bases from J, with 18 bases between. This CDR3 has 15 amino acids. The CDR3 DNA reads TGCGCCAGCAGCCTCGGACAGTTGAGCGCGGATACGCAGTATTTT. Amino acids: CASSLGQLSADTQYF.

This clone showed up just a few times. The CDR3 sequence: CASSPARGSNQPQHF. CDR3 DNA: TGTGCCAGCAGCCCCGCCAGGGGGAGCAATCAGCCCCAGCATTTT. J is TRBJ1-5 and V is TRBV6-5; TRBD1 matches at 7 bases. Germline CDR1 reads MNHEY; CDR2 reads SVGAGI. CDR3 length: 15 amino acids. V lost 6 bases, J lost 1 base, and 6 bases stayed unmatched.

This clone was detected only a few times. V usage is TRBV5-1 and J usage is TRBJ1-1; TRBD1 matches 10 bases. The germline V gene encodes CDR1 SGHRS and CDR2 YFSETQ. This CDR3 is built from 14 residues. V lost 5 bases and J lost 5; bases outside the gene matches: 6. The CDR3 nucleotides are TGCGCCAGCAGGGGGACAGGGGATATGACTGAAGCTTTCTTT. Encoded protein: CASRGTGDMTEAFF.

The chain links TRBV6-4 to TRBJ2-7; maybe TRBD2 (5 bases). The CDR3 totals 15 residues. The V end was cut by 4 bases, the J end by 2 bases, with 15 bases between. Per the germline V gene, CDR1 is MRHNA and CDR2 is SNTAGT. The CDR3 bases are TGTGCCAGCAGTGGTCGTTTGGGGAGCGCCTACGAGCAGTACTTC. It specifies CASSGRLGSAYEQYF.